A single sample is the source of the 29 T cell receptor beta chains below, sequenced in a study of blood T cell repertoires in COVID-19. Some clones are missing from TCRdb's copy, which holds only in-frame ones; the method was immunoSEQ multiplex PCR. The data contain some 26,000 clones, approximately 88% of them singletons. Source material: peripheral blood. These receptor sequences come from a human donor with active COVID-19. The donor label of this sample is uncertain.

The V and J genes are TRBV28 and TRBJ1-5; no firm D call. This CDR3 contains 13 residues. Germline loops: CDR1 MDHEN, CDR2 SYDVKM. The germline V and J ends were trimmed by 6 bases and 0 bases, with 6 bases remaining between them. The CDR3 DNA reads as TGTGCCAGCAGCACTGATAGCAATCAGCCCCAGCATTTT. It is translated as CASSTDSNQPQHF.

The chain carries TRBV5-1 and TRBJ2-5; 8 nucleotides agree with TRBD1. Germline V gene sequence: CDR1 SGHRS, CDR2 YFSETQ. Trimming cost V 3 bases and J 4 bases; bases outside gene matches: 8. The length of the CDR3 is 15 residues. The CDR3 DNA sequence: TGCGCCAGCAGCTCCGGTGGCAGGGGGCTAGAGACCCAGTACTTC. It yields the protein CASSSGGRGLETQYF.

This chain uses TRBV11-2 with TRBJ2-7; 9 bases agree with TRBD2. The V gene end was trimmed by 0 bases and the J gene end by 4 bases; junction bases not matched to a gene: 7. This CDR3 comprises 16 residues. Per germline, CDR1 SGHAT and CDR2 FQNNGV. The CDR3 sequence: CASSLEVLAGTYEQYF. DNA of the CDR3: TGTGCCAGCAGCTTAGAGGTGCTAGCGGGAACGTACGAGCAGTACTTC.

The CDR3 reads CASSYSPPSGIYNEQFF. CDR3 DNA sequence: TGTGCCAGCAGTTACTCTCCCCCTAGCGGGATTTACAATGAGCAGTTCTTC. V gene TRBV6-2 or TRBV6-3 combines with J gene TRBJ2-1; 9 bases align to TRBD2. From germline, CDR1 is MNHEY and CDR2 SVGEGT. Germline trimming cut 0 bases from V and 4 bases from J; bases unmatched to any gene: 7. The CDR3 covers 17 residues.

The rearrangement uses TRBV2 and TRBJ2-1, with D hard to call. The CDR3 length is 11 residues. CDR1 is SNHLY, CDR2 FYNNEI, per germline. V was cut by 3 bases and J by 8 bases, with 5 bases left in between. The CDR3 bases are TGTGCCAGCAGTGATAGAGATGAGCAGTTCTTC. This codes for CASSDRDEQFF.

The V and J genes are TRBV3-1 (or the pseudogene TRBV3-2) and TRBJ2-3; 10 positions match TRBD2. Germline CDR1 LGHDT, CDR2 YNNKEL (reference sequence). Trimming at V came to 3 bases and at J to 2 bases, leaving 11 bases not matched to a gene. The CDR3 runs to 18 residues. The CDR3 region has the DNA TGTGCCAGCAGCCATCGGGGGGGCGGACTAGCGGCCACAGATACGCAGTATTTT. Translation: CASSHRGGGLAATDTQYF.

The chain uses TRBV6-6 and TRBJ1-6, with 8 bases lining up with TRBD1. CDR1 is MNHNY, CDR2 SVGAGI, per germline (reference sequence). The CDR3 covers 15 residues. Germline trimming cut 4 bases from V and 7 bases from J; bases unmatched to any gene: 6. The CDR3 region has the DNA TGTGCCAGCAGTTCAGGGGGCCGTGTGAATTCACCCCTCCACTTT. This codes for CASSSGGRVNSPLHF.

This rearrangement joins TRBV3-1 (or the pseudogene TRBV3-2) to TRBJ2-2, with 10 positions matching TRBD1. The CDR3 loop spans 14 amino acids. The junction had 4 bases not matched to a gene; V was cut back by 6 bases and J by 6 bases. The germline CDR1 and CDR2 sequences are LGHDT and YNNKEL (reference sequence). As DNA, the CDR3 is TGTGCCAGCAGTCGACAGGGGGCATCCGGGGAGCTGTTTTTT. Translated, it gives CASSRQGASGELFF.

The chain combines TRBV7-9 with TRBJ1-5; 8 bases agree with TRBD1. Germline trimming cut 8 bases from V and 4 bases from J; bases unmatched to any gene: 1. Germline loops: CDR1 SEHNR, CDR2 FQNEAQ (reference sequence). The CDR3 runs 12 residues. The CDR3 DNA follows: TGTGCCAGCCGGACAGGGAATCAGCCCCAGCATTTT. Translating gives CASRTGNQPQHF.

The rearrangement links TRBV30 to TRBJ1-5; unclear D gene. CDR3 length equals 11 residues. V was pared by 5 bases and J by 3 bases, with 5 bases between. Germline CDR1 reads GTSNPN; CDR2 reads SVGIG (reference sequence). The CDR3 spells CAWGLNQPQHF. For the CDR3, the DNA is TGTGCCTGGGGACTCAATCAGCCCCAGCATTTT.

The gene calls are TRBV2 and TRBJ2-7; 8 bases fit TRBD1. Germline CDR1 and CDR2: SNHLY and FYNNEI. The ends lost 7 bases at V and 7 bases at J; junction bases unmatched: 9. CDR3 length: 13 residues. The CDR3 is CASTTGENWEQYF. As DNA, the CDR3 is TGTGCCAGCACGACAGGGGAAAATTGGGAGCAGTACTTC. The full variable domain, with the rest looked up from reference TRBV2 and TRBJ2-7, is EPEVTQTPSHQVTQMGQEVILRCVPISNHLYFYWYRQILGQKVEFLVSFYNNEISEKSEIFDDQFSVERPDGSNFTLKIRSTKLEDSAMYFCASTTGENWEQYFGPGTRLTVT.

Only a few counts were recorded for this clone. The V call is TRBV5-8, the J call TRBJ1-5; no definite D call. CDR1 and CDR2 (germline): SGHTS, YDEGEE. This CDR3 has 12 amino acids. V was shortened by 3 bases and J by 4 bases, with 5 bases between the two germline ends. The CDR3 sequence: CASSSLNQPQHF. In DNA, the CDR3 is TGTGCCAGCAGCTCCCTTAATCAGCCCCAGCATTTT.

J is TRBJ2-2 and V is TRBV5-1; the match to TRBD1 covers 9 bases. Germline loops: CDR1 SGHRS, CDR2 YFSETQ. V lost 4 bases and J lost 7; bases outside the gene matches: 8. This CDR3 has 15 residues. Here the CDR3 DNA reads TGCGCCAGCAGCCCCGAACAGGGGGCGGTCGGGGAGCTGTTTTTT. Translating gives CASSPEQGAVGELFF.

The chain has TRBV7-3 and TRBJ1-1, with 7 bases that match TRBD1. This CDR3 is 13 amino acids long. V shed 4 bases, J shed 5 bases, and the junction held 4 bases outside the gene matches. Germline CDR1 SGHTA, CDR2 FQGTGA. The chain's CDR3 is CASSSDRDTEAFF. CDR3 in DNA: TGTGCCAGCAGCTCCGACAGGGATACTGAAGCTTTCTTT. Full variable domain (outside the CDR3, taken from reference TRBV7-3 and TRBJ1-1): GAGVSQTPSNKVTEKGKYVELRCDPISGHTALYWYRQSLGQGPEFLIYFQGTGAADDSGLPNDRFFAVRPEGSVSTLKIQRTERGDSAVYLCASSSDRDTEAFFGQGTRLTVV.

The chain combines TRBV28 with TRBJ2-3; no reliable D call. The CDR3 runs to 14 residues. The germline V gene encodes CDR1 MDHEN and CDR2 SYDVKM. The V gene lost 6 bases and the J gene lost 6 bases, with 16 bases spanning the gap. The CDR3 region is CASSLSRGFDTQYF. The DNA for the CDR3 is TGTGCCAGCAGCCTGTCGAGAGGATTCGATACGCAGTATTTT.

The chain employs TRBV18 and TRBJ2-4; TRBD1 agrees at 10 bases. CDR1 is KGHSH, CDR2 LQKENI, per germline. The ends lost 4 bases at V and 6 bases at J; junction bases unmatched: 3. This CDR3 comprises 14 residues. CDR3 in amino acids: CASSRGQGSNIQYF. The CDR3 DNA reads as TGTGCCAGCTCACGGGGACAGGGGTCAAACATTCAGTACTTC.

This chain uses TRBV6-6 with TRBJ1-1; tentative D call: TRBD1 (6 bases). V shed 5 bases and J shed 3 bases, with 13 bases lying between them. Germline V gene data show CDR1 as MNHNY and CDR2 as SVGAGI (reference sequence). The CDR3 sequence is 14 residues long. CDR3 coding DNA: TGTGCCAGCAGTCCCCTCGGACAGTACACTGAAGCTTTCTTT. It translates to CASSPLGQYTEAFF.

The gene calls are TRBV29-1 and TRBJ2-5; weak D call: TRBD1 (6 bases). V gave up 7 bases and J gave up 9 bases, with 15 bases separating them. CDR1 and CDR2 from the germline V gene are SQVTM and ANQGSEA. CDR3 size: 11 residues. The CDR3 DNA is TGCAGCGGCGGACAGAAGGGGGCCCAGTACTTC. Encoded protein: CSGGQKGAQYF.

V and J are TRBV20-1 and TRBJ2-1, with a tentative D call TRBD2 (5 bases). Trimming removed 3 bases from V and 5 bases from J, with 14 bases in between. Germline V gene sequence: CDR1 DFQATT, CDR2 SNEGSKA (reference sequence). The CDR3 runs to 14 residues. The CDR3 region is CSASLAKTNNEQFF. CDR3 DNA: TGCAGTGCTAGTCTAGCTAAAACAAACAATGAGCAGTTCTTC.

The chain joins TRBV2 to TRBJ2-4; D is perhaps TRBD2 (5 bases). Germline assignment: CDR1 SNHLY and CDR2 FYNNEI. There are 13 residues in the CDR3. Trimming took off 5 bases at V and 6 bases at J, with 11 bases between the two ends. The CDR3 reads CASSLPEGNIQYF. The CDR3 coding sequence is TGTGCCAGCAGTCTTCCCGAGGGAAACATTCAGTACTTC.

The chain recombines TRBV19 with TRBJ2-5, with D hard to call. Germline-derived CDR1 and CDR2 are LNHDA and SQIVND (reference sequence). With 5 bases removed from V and 6 bases from J, the gap between germline ends came to 13 bases. There are 13 residues in the CDR3. This chain's CDR3 is CASSPDIMKTQYF. CDR3 sequence (DNA): TGTGCCAGTAGTCCCGACATCATGAAGACCCAGTACTTC.

This chain joins TRBV11-3 and TRBJ1-1; D not resolved. The V and J ends lost 5 bases and 5 bases respectively, with 15 bases between them. The CDR3 totals 14 residues. Per germline, CDR1 SGHNT and CDR2 YENEEA. CDR3 nucleotides: TGTGCCAGCAGCCGTGAGTCCGTCGGGACTGAAGCTTTCTTT. Translated, it gives CASSRESVGTEAFF.

This rearrangement joins TRBV29-1 to TRBJ1-1; the D gene is possibly TRBD1 (5 bases). This CDR3 spans 12 amino acids. In germline, CDR1 is SQVTM, CDR2 ANQGSEA. Trimming took 4 bases from V and 0 from J, leaving 6 bases between them. The CDR3 nucleotides read TGCAGCGTTGTAGGGGTGAACACTGAAGCTTTCTTT. It codes for CSVVGVNTEAFF. The complete variable domain, with remaining parts taken from reference TRBV29-1 and TRBJ1-1, reads SAVISQKPSRDICQRGTSLTIQCQVDSQVTMMFWYRQQPGQSLTLIATANQGSEATYESGFVIDKFPISRPNLTFSTLTVSNMSPEDSSIYLCSVVGVNTEAFFGQGTRLTVV.

The rearrangement uses TRBV6-1 and TRBJ2-1; D not resolved. This CDR3 is built from 14 residues. Per the germline V gene, CDR1 is MNHNS and CDR2 is SASEGT. V lost 2 bases and J 5 bases, leaving 10 bases between the germline ends. CDR3 coding DNA: TGTGCCAGCAGTGAATTTCTAGTTGACAATGAGCAGTTCTTC. It yields the protein CASSEFLVDNEQFF.

CDR3 sequence reads: CATRGTSGRSTGELFF. The CDR3 bases are TGTGCCACGAGGGGGACTAGCGGGAGGTCGACCGGGGAGCTGTTTTTT. The chain recombines TRBV10-3 with TRBJ2-2; 15 bases are shared with TRBD2. The germline gives CDR1 ENHRY, CDR2 SYGVKD. Trimming removed 10 bases from V and 5 bases from J; junction bases left unmatched: 8. The CDR3 is 16 amino acids.

The chain has TRBV5-5 and TRBJ2-3; D possibly corresponds to TRBD1 (5 bases). Germline V gene data show CDR1 as SGHKS and CDR2 as YYEKEE (reference sequence). V was pared by 4 bases and J by 1 base, with 13 bases between. CDR3 size: 15 residues. The DNA for the CDR3 is TGTGCCAGCAGCGTTCAGGGATGGGGCACAGATACGCAGTATTTT. Encoded protein: CASSVQGWGTDTQYF.

The chain recombines TRBV5-6 with TRBJ2-2; D is uncertain. The germline CDR1 and CDR2 sequences are SGHDT and YYEEEE. This CDR3 has 12 residues. The V gene lost 3 bases and the J gene lost 5 bases, with 5 bases spanning the gap. CDR3 region: CASSSTTGELFF. The CDR3, as DNA: TGTGCCAGCAGCTCCACAACCGGGGAGCTGTTTTTT.

The J gene is TRBJ2-2, the V gene TRBV5-1; D might be TRBD1 (6 bases). V shed 6 bases and J shed 3 bases, with 18 bases lying between them. This CDR3 spans 16 amino acids. The V gene's germline CDR1 is SGHRS and CDR2 YFSETQ. This CDR3 reads CASTDPRDTYTGELFF. CDR3 bases: TGCGCCAGCACTGATCCCCGGGACACCTACACCGGGGAGCTGTTTTTT.

This clone was seen a single time. The genes are TRBV6-5 and TRBJ2-7, with a tentative D call TRBD1 (6 bases). Trimming shortened V by 9 bases and J by 4 bases, and 22 bases separated the two germline ends. Looked up from germline, CDR1 is MNHEY and CDR2 is SVGAGI. This CDR3 is 15 amino acids long. The CDR3 is CASAPLQGASYEQYF. The CDR3 DNA sequence: TGTGCCAGTGCCCCCCTACAGGGCGCTTCTTACGAGCAGTACTTC.